The T cell receptor beta chain under discussion was sequenced for a study of blood T cell repertoires in COVID-19. Measured with immunoSEQ multiplex PCR; TCRdb has only the in-frame clones, and not every one. The sample has about 360,000 clones, less than 90% seen once; the top ten hold roughly 7.2%. Germline CDR1 reads SNHLY; CDR2 reads FYNNEI. This CDR3 contains 16 residues. V gave up 4 bases and J gave up 2 bases; unmatched junction bases: 7. The TCR originated in an older woman with COVID-19, enrolled during active disease. The V gene is TRBV2, the J gene TRBJ1-1; 10 positions agree with TRBD1. Sequencing was done on a sample of peripheral blood. The CDR3 loop is CASSASRDRGNTEAFF. The CDR3 region has the DNA TGTGCCAGCAGTGCCTCCCGGGACAGGGGAAACACTGAAGCTTTCTTT.